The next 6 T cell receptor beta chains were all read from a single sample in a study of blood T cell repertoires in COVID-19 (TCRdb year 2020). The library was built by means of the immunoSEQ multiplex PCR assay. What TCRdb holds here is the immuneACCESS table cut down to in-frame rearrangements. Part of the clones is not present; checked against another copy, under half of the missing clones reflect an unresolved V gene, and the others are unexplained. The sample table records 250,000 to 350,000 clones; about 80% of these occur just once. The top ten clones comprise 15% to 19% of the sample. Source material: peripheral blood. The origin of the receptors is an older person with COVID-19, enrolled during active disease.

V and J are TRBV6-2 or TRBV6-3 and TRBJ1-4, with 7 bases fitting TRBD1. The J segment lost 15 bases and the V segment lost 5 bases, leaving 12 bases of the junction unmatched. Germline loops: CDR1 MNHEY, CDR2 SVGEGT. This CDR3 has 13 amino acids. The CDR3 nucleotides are TGTGCCAGCAGTCCCCGGTTTGGACAGGAGATGTTTTTT. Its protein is CASSPRFGQEMFF.

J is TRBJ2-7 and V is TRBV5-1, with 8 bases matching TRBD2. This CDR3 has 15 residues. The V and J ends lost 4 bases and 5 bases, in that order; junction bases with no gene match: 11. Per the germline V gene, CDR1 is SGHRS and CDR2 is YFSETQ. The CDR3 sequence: CASSPSRGGPHEQYF. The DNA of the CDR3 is TGCGCCAGCAGCCCAAGTCGGGGGGGCCCCCACGAGCAGTACTTC.

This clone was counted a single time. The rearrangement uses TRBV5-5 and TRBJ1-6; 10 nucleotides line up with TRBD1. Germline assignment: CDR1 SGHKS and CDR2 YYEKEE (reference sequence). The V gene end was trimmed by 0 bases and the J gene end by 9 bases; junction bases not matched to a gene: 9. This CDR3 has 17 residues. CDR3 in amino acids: CASSLEPSTGGSSPLHF. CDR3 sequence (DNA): TGTGCCAGCAGCTTGGAACCTTCGACAGGGGGCAGTTCACCCCTCCACTTT. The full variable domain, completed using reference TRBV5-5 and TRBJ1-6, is DAGVTQSPTHLIKTRGQQVTLRCSPISGHKSVSWYQQVLGQGPQFIFQYYEKEERGRGNFPDRFSARQFPNYSSELNVNALLLGDSALYLCASSLEPSTGGSSPLHFGNGTRLTVT.

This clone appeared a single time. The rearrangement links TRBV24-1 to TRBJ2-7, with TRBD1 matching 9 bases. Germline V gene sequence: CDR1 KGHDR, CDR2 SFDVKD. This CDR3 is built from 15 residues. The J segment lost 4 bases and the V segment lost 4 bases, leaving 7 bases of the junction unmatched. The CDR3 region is CATSDPGTGFYEQYF. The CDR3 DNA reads TGTGCCACCAGTGACCCCGGGACAGGGTTTTACGAGCAGTACTTC.

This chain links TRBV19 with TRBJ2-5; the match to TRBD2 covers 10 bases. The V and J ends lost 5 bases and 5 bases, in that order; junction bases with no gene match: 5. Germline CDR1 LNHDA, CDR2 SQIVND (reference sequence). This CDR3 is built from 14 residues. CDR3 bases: TGTGCCAGTAGTGTGGGACTAGCGAGTGAGACCCAGTACTTC. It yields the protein CASSVGLASETQYF.

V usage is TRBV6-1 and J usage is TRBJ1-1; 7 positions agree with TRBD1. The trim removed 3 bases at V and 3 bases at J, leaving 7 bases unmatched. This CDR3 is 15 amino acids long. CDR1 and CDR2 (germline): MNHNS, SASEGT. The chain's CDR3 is CASSDRGTEDTEAFF. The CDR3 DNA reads TGTGCCAGCAGTGACCGTGGGACAGAAGACACTGAAGCTTTCTTT.